Each of the 9 T cell receptor beta chains below was sequenced from the same sample in a study of identical twins. One entry per CDR3 protein results from TCRdb running MiXCR on the 5' RACE reads. The sample contains a few hundred thousand distinct CDR3 sequences, around a tenth of which appear only once. Another study also made use of these data, one on yellow fever vaccine responses in identical twins.

Sequences were obtained from PBMCs. These receptors were collected from a woman aged 18 to 35 in good health.

The chain links TRBV28 to TRBJ2-1; the match to TRBD1 covers 7 bases. V lost 5 bases and J lost 8; bases outside the gene matches: 6. The CDR3 covers 13 residues. Germline CDR1 and CDR2: MDHEN and SYDVKM. The CDR3, as DNA: TGTGCCAGCAGTATGACAGGGCTCTATGAGCAGTTCTTC. Translating gives CASSMTGLYEQFF. The entire variable domain, with the rest obtained from reference TRBV28 and TRBJ2-1, is as follows: DVKVTQSSRYLVKRTGEKVFLECVQDMDHENMFWYRQDPGLGLRLIYFSYDVKMKEKGDIPEGYSVSREKKERFSLILESASTNQTSMYLCASSMTGLYEQFFGPGTRLTVL.

This clonotype was seen at least ten times. The V and J genes are TRBV6-2 or TRBV6-3 and TRBJ2-7, with 13 bases lining up with TRBD2. This CDR3 is built from 16 residues. V lost 2 bases to trimming and J lost 7 bases; unmatched junction nucleotides: 8. CDR1 is MNHEY, CDR2 SVGEGT, per germline. CDR3 sequence (DNA): TGTGCCAGCAGTTACGTCTGGACTAGCGGGAGCCGGGAGCAGTACTTC. It encodes CASSYVWTSGSREQYF.

This clonotype appeared many times. V and J are TRBV4-3 and TRBJ2-5; 11 nucleotides line up with TRBD2. Germline V lookup: CDR1 LGHNA, CDR2 YSLEER. This CDR3 contains 17 residues. V gave up 3 bases and J gave up 2 bases; unmatched junction bases: 8. In DNA form, the CDR3 reads TGCGCCAGCAGCCAGTCGAGGGGACTAGCGGAACAAGAGACCCAGTACTTC. This gives the protein CASSQSRGLAEQETQYF.

This clonotype was counted only a few times. V gene TRBV5-1 combines with J gene TRBJ2-1; 9 positions agree with TRBD2. After removal of 7 bases from V and 2 bases from J, the junction contained 7 bases not matched to a gene. CDR1 SGHRS and CDR2 YFSETQ come from the germline V gene. CDR3 length equals 15 residues. The CDR3 nucleotides are TGCGCCAGCGATCAAGGCGGGAGGGCCTACAATGAGCAGTTCTTC. This sequence encodes CASDQGGRAYNEQFF. The full variable domain, completed using reference TRBV5-1 and TRBJ2-1, is KAGVTQTPRYLIKTRGQQVTLSCSPISGHRSVSWYQQTPGQGLQFLFEYFSETQRNKGNFPGRFSGRQFSNSRSEMNVSTLELGDSALYLCASDQGGRAYNEQFFGPGTRLTVL.

Ten or more counts support this clonotype. The rearrangement links TRBV29-1 to TRBJ2-7, with 8 bases lining up with TRBD2. The CDR3 consists of 14 residues. Germline-derived CDR1 and CDR2 are SQVTM and ANQGSEA. J was trimmed by 2 bases and V by 4 bases; bases with no gene match: 7. CDR3 sequence reads: CSVGSGKSPYEQYF. CDR3 sequence (DNA): TGCAGCGTTGGTAGCGGGAAAAGTCCCTACGAGCAGTACTTC.

This clonotype was observed at least ten times. This chain joins TRBV28 and TRBJ1-5; D may be TRBD1 (6 bases). V was cut by 7 bases and J by 7 bases, with 17 bases left in between. The CDR3 has 14 residues. Germline values: CDR1 MDHEN, CDR2 SYDVKM. CDR3: CASKPGTNLQPQHF. CDR3 DNA sequence: TGTGCCAGCAAGCCCGGGACAAATTTGCAGCCCCAGCATTTT.

The chain recombines TRBV10-3 with TRBJ2-7; D call uncertain. Germline assignment: CDR1 ENHRY and CDR2 SYGVKD. V lost 0 bases and J lost 2, with 8 bases in between. This CDR3 has 14 residues. CDR3: CAISESTNTYEQYF. CDR3 DNA sequence: TGTGCCATCAGTGAGTCGACGAACACCTACGAGCAGTACTTC.

This clonotype was detected ten times or more. The CDR3: CASTFDRSQPQHF. The CDR3, as DNA: TGCGCCAGCACCTTTGACAGGAGTCAGCCCCAGCATTTT. V is TRBV10-2 and J is TRBJ1-5; D is perhaps TRBD1 (6 bases). Germline CDR1 reads WSHSY; CDR2 reads SAAADI. The CDR3 contains 13 residues. V was pared by 7 bases and J by 6 bases, with 13 bases between.

Ten or more counts support this clonotype. This CDR3 is CASSQEGSGANVLTF. The CDR3 bases are TGTGCCAGCAGCCAAGAGGGGTCTGGGGCCAACGTCCTGACTTTC. This rearrangement joins TRBV3-1 to TRBJ2-6; D unresolved. Trimming stripped 0 bases from V and 1 base from J, with 4 bases between. The CDR3 extends over 15 amino acids. Germline CDR1 and CDR2: LGHDT and YNNKEL (reference sequence). The full variable domain, completed using reference TRBV3-1 and TRBJ2-6, is DTAVSQTPKYLVTQMGNDKSIKCEQNLGHDTMYWYKQDSKKFLKIMFSYNNKELIINETVPNRFSPKSPDKAHLNLHINSLELGDSAVYFCASSQEGSGANVLTFGAGSRLTVL.